This T cell receptor beta chain comes out of a study of T cell repertoires in cytomegalovirus infection. TCRdb reanalysed the reads using MiXCR and keeps one entry per CDR3 protein. This repertoire shows 150,000 to 200,000 distinct CDR3 sequences, 15% to 20% found once; its top ten account for around 3.1%. This clonotype was recorded at least ten times. Its specificity is unknown. With V trimmed by 8 bases and J by 2 bases, 7 bases remained unmatched. The CDR3 is made up of 15 amino acids. Germline V gene lookup returns CDR1 KGHSH and CDR2 LQKENI. Findings and caveats of the study: Summed frequency of shared TCR beta families picked out CMV carriers who also had the relevant HLA.

This sequence joins TRBV18 and TRBJ2-2, with 8 bases matching TRBD1. Sequences were obtained from PBMCs. The receptor was derived from a human donor in good health (CMV status not recorded). Some clones in this sample may be carry-over from other donors' samples. For the CDR3, the DNA is TGTGCCAGCAGCTCTGGACAGGGTAACACCGGGGAGCTGTTTTTT. This codes for CASSSGQGNTGELFF.